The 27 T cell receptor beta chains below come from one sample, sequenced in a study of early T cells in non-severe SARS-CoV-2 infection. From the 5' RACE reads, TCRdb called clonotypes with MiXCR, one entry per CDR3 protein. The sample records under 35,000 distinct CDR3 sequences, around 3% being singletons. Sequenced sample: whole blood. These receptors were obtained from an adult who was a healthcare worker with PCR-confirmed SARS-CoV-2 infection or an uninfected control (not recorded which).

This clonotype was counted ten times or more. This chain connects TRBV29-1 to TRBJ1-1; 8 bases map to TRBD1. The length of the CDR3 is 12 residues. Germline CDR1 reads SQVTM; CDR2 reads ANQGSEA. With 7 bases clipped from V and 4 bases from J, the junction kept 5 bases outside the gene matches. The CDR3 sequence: CSGRQGSTEAFF. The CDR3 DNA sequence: TGCAGCGGAAGACAGGGGAGCACTGAAGCTTTCTTT. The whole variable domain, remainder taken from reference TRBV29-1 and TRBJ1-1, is SAVISQKPSRDICQRGTSLTIQCQVDSQVTMMFWYRQQPGQSLTLIATANQGSEATYESGFVIDKFPISRPNLTFSTLTVSNMSPEDSSIYLCSGRQGSTEAFFGQGTRLTVV.

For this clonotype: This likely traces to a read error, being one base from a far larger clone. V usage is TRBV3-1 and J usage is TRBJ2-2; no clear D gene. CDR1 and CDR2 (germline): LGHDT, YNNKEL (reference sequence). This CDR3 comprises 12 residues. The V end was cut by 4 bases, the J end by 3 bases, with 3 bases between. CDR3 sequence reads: CASSRYTGELFF. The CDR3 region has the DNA TGTGCCAGCAGCCGCTACACCGGGGAGCTGTTTTTT.

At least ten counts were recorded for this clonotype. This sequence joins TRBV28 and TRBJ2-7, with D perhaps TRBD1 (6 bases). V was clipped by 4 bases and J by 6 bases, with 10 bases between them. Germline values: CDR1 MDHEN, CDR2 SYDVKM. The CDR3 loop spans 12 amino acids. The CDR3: CASSYRVGEQYV. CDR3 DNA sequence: TGTGCCAGCAGTTACAGGGTAGGCGAGCAGTACGTC.

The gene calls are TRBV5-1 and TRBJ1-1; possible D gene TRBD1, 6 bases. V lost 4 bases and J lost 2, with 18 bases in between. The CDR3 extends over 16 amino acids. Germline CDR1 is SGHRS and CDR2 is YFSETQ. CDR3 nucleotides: TGCGCCAGCAGCCCGACAATACGACAGGCAAACACTGAAGCTTTCTTT. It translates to CASSPTIRQANTEAFF.

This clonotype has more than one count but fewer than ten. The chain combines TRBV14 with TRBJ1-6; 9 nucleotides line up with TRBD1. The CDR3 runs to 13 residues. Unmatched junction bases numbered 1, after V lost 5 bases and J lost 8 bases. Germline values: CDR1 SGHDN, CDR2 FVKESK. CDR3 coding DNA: TGTGCCAGCAGCTGGACAGGGGATTCACCCCTCCACTTT. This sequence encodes CASSWTGDSPLHF.

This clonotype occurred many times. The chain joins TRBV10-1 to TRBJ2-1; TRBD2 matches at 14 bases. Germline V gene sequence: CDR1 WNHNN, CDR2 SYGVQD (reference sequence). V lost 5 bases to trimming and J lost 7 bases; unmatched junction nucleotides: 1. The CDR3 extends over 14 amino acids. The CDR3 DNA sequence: TGCGCCAGCAGTAGACTAGCGGGGGGGAATGAGCAGTTCTTC. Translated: CASSRLAGGNEQFF.

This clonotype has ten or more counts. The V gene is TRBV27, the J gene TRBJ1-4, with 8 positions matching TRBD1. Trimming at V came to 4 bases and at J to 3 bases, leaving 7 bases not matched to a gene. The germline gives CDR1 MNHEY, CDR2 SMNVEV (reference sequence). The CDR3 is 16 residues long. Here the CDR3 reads CASSSRQGAANEKLFF. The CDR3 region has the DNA TGTGCCAGCAGTTCTCGCCAGGGGGCCGCTAATGAAAAACTGTTTTTT.

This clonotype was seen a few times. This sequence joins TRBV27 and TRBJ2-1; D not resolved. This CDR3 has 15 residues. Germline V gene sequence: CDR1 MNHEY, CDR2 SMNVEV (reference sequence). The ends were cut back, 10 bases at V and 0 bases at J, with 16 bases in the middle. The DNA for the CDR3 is TGTGCCACCCGCCTGGTGGGCGGCTCCTACAATGAGCAGTTCTTC. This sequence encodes CATRLVGGSYNEQFF.

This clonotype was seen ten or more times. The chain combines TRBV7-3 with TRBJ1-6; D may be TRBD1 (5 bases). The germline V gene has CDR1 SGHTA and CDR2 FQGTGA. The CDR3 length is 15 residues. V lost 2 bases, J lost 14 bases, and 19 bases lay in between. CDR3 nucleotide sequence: TGTGCCAGCAGCTTAGAAGGCCGGCCCGGGGGTACCCTCCACTTT. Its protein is CASSLEGRPGGTLHF.

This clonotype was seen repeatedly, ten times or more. CDR3 region: CASSLTGGPLQTGELFF. For the CDR3, the DNA is TGTGCCAGCAGCTTAACGGGAGGGCCCCTTCAGACCGGGGAGCTGTTTTTT. V usage is TRBV7-3 and J usage is TRBJ2-2, with TRBD2 identical over 7 bases. J was trimmed by 5 bases and V by 0 bases; bases with no gene match: 9. CDR1 is SGHTA, CDR2 FQGTGA, per germline. CDR3 length equals 17 residues.

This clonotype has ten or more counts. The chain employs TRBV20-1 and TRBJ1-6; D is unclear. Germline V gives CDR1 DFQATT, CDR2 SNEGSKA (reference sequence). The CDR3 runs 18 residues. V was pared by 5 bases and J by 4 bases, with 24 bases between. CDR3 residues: CSAPQILGPDSYNSPLHF. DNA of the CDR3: TGCAGTGCTCCTCAAATATTGGGCCCCGATTCTTATAATTCACCCCTCCACTTT.

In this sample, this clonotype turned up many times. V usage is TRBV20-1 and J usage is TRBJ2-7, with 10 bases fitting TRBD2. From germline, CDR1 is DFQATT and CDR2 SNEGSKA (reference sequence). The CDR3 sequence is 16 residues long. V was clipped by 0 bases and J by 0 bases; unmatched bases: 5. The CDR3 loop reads CSARDRTSGPSYEQYV. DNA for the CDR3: TGCAGTGCTAGAGATCGGACTAGCGGCCCCTCCTACGAGCAGTACGTC.

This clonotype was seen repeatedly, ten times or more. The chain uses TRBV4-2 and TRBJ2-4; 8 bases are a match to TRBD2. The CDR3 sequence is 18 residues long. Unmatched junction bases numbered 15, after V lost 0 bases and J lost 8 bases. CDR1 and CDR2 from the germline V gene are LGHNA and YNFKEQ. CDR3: CASSQEGYQRGPADIQYF. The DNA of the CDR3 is TGTGCCAGCAGCCAAGAGGGATACCAGCGGGGGCCCGCAGACATTCAGTACTTC.

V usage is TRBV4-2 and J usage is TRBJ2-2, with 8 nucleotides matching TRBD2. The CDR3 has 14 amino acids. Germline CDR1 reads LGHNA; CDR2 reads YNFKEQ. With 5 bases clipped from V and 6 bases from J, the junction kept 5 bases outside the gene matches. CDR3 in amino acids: CASSGSGVSGELFF. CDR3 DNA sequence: TGTGCCAGCAGCGGTAGCGGGGTGTCCGGGGAGCTGTTTTTT.

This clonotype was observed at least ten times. The CDR3 DNA reads TGCGCCAGCAGGGAGAACACCGGGGAGCTGTTTTTT. Translation: CASRENTGELFF. This chain links TRBV5-1 with TRBJ2-2; D is ambiguous. Trimming shortened V by 5 bases and J by 1 base, and 3 bases separated the two germline ends. The CDR3 runs to 12 residues. Germline-derived CDR1 and CDR2 are SGHRS and YFSETQ. Drawing the rest from reference TRBV5-1 and TRBJ2-2, the complete variable domain is KAGVTQTPRYLIKTRGQQVTLSCSPISGHRSVSWYQQTPGQGLQFLFEYFSETQRNKGNFPGRFSGRQFSNSRSEMNVSTLELGDSALYLCASRENTGELFFGEGSRLTVL.

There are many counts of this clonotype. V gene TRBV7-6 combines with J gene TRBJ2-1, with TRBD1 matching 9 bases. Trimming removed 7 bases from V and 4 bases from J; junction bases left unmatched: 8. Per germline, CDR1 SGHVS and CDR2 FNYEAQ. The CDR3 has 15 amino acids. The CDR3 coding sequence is TGTGCCAGCACCAAAGGGACAGGGAGATACAATGAGCAGTTCTTC. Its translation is CASTKGTGRYNEQFF. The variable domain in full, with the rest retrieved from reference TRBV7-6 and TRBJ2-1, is GAGVSQSPRYKVTKRGQDVALRCDPISGHVSLYWYRQALGQGPEFLTYFNYEAQQDKSGLPNDRFSAERPEGSISTLTIQRTEQRDSAMYRCASTKGTGRYNEQFFGPGTRLTVL.

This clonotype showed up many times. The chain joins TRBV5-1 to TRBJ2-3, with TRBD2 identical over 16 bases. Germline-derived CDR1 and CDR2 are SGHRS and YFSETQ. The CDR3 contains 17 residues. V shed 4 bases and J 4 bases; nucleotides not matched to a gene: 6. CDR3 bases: TGCGCCAGCAGCCCACCGGGACTAGCGGGGGGGTCAGATACGCAGTATTTT. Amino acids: CASSPPGLAGGSDTQYF.

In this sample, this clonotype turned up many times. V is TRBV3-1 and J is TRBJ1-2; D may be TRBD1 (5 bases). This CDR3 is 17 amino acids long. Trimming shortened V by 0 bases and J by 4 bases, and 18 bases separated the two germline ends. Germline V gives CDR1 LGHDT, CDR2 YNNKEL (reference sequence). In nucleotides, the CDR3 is TGTGCCAGCAGCCAAGAAGGGACCCACCTATCATCCTATGGCTACACCTTC. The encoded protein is CASSQEGTHLSSYGYTF. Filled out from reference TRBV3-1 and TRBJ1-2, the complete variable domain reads DTAVSQTPKYLVTQMGNDKSIKCEQNLGHDTMYWYKQDSKKFLKIMFSYNNKELIINETVPNRFSPKSPDKAHLNLHINSLELGDSAVYFCASSQEGTHLSSYGYTFGSGTRLTVV.

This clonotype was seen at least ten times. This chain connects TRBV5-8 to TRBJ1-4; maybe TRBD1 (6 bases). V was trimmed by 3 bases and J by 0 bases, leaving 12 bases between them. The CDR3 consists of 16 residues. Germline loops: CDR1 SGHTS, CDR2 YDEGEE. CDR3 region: CASSYVWTATNEKLFF. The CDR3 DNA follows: TGTGCCAGCAGCTACGTCTGGACAGCAACTAATGAAAAACTGTTTTTT.

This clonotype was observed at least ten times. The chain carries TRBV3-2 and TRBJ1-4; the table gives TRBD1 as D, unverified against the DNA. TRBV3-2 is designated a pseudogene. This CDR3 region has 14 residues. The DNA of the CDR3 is TGTGCCAGCAGCCGAGGGACGGATAATGAAAAACTGTTTTTT. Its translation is CASSRGTDNEKLFF.

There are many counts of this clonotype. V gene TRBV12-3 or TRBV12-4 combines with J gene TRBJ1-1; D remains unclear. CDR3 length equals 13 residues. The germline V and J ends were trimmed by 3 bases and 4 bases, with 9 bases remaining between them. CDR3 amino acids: CASSFKSTTEAFF. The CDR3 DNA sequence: TGTGCCAGCAGTTTTAAGTCGACCACTGAAGCTTTCTTT.

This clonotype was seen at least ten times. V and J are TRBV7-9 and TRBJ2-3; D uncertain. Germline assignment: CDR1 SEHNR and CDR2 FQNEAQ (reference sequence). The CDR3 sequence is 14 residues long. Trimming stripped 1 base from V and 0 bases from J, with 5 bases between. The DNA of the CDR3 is TGTGCCAGCAGCTTAGAGCAGAGCACAGATACGCAGTATTTT. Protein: CASSLEQSTDTQYF.

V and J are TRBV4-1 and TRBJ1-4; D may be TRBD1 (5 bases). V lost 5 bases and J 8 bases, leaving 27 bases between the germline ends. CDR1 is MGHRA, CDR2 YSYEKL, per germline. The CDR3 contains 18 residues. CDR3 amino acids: CASSTGPLLQSGEEKLFF. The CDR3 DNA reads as TGCGCCAGCAGCACAGGACCCCTCCTACAGTCCGGGGAAGAAAAACTGTTTTTT.

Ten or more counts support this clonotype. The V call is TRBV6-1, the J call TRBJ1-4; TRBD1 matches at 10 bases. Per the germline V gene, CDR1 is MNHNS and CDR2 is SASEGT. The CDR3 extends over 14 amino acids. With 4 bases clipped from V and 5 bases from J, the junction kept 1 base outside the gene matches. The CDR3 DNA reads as TGTGCCAGCAGTGGACAGGGGGCGAATGAAAAACTGTTTTTT. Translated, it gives CASSGQGANEKLFF.

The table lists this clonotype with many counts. Here the CDR3 reads CAIGQGIGGGQPQHF. The CDR3 nucleotides read TGTGCCATCGGACAGGGGATAGGAGGCGGTCAGCCCCAGCATTTT. The rearrangement links TRBV10-3 to TRBJ1-5, with 9 bases matching TRBD1. The V and J ends lost 8 bases and 6 bases, in that order; junction bases with no gene match: 11. The CDR3 is made up of 15 amino acids. CDR1 is ENHRY, CDR2 SYGVKD, per germline.

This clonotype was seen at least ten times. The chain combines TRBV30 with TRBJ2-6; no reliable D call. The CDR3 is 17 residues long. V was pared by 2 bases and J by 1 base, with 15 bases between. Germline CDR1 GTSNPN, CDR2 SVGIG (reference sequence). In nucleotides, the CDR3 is TGTGCCTGGAGTCCCGGTTACCGTCCTTCTGGGGCCAACGTCCTGACTTTC. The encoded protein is CAWSPGYRPSGANVLTF.

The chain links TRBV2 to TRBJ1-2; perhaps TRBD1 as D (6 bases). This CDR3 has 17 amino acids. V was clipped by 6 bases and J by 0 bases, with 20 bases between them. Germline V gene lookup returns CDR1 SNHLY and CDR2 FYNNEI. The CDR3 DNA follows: TGTGCCAGCAGCATCCGAACCGACAGGCTAGCTAACTATGGCTACACCTTC. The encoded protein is CASSIRTDRLANYGYTF.